The 29 T cell receptor beta chains below come from one sample, sequenced in a study of OX40 agonist ivuxolimab in advanced cancers. This table comes from immunoSEQ multiplex PCR, and its TCRdb copy is limited to in-frame clones, with some not included. The repertoire holds roughly 62,000 clones, with around 86% as singletons. The sample in question was CD4+ or CD8+ T cells sorted from blood, obtained in a trial of the OX40 agonist ivuxolimab. Receptor source: an adult with an advanced solid tumor such as melanoma, head and neck, liver or kidney cancer.

The chain carries TRBV19 and TRBJ1-2; D is uncertain. CDR1 LNHDA and CDR2 SQIVND come from the germline V gene (reference sequence). The V gene lost 6 bases and the J gene lost 8 bases, with 16 bases spanning the gap. This CDR3 comprises 13 residues. CDR3 sequence (DNA): TGTGCCAGTAGCAGGCAGGAGATAAAGGGCTACACCTTC. This encodes CASSRQEIKGYTF.

This clone appeared a few times. The chain employs TRBV4-3 and TRBJ2-1; D not resolved. Trimming left V 0 bases short and J 0 bases short, with 12 bases between. This CDR3 has 17 amino acids. Germline values: CDR1 LGHNA, CDR2 YSLEER. The chain's CDR3 is CASSQDYGSFSYNEQFF. For the CDR3, the DNA is TGCGCCAGCAGCCAAGATTACGGCAGCTTCTCCTACAATGAGCAGTTCTTC.

The rearrangement links TRBV6-6 to TRBJ1-5, with TRBD1 matching 7 bases. The J segment lost 2 bases and the V segment lost 6 bases, leaving 7 bases of the junction unmatched. The CDR3 sequence is 15 residues long. Germline V gene data show CDR1 as MNHNY and CDR2 as SVGAGI (reference sequence). Here the CDR3 DNA reads TGTGCCAGCAGACAGACAGGGCTCGGCAATCAGCCCCAGCATTTT. Translated: CASRQTGLGNQPQHF.

The gene calls are TRBV28 and TRBJ1-2; D gene ambiguous. Trimming took 2 bases from V and 0 from J, leaving 7 bases between them. This CDR3 has 14 residues. Per germline, CDR1 MDHEN and CDR2 SYDVKM. The CDR3 nucleotides read TGTGCCAGCAGTTTAGGCGGGGCTAACTATGGCTACACCTTC. Translation: CASSLGGANYGYTF.

This clone was counted a few times. The CDR3 nucleotides are TGTGCCAGCAGCTTAGGAGGGAGGGGACATCAGCATTTT. Translating it yields CASSLGGRGHQHF. V gene TRBV7-2 combines with J gene TRBJ1-5; possibly TRBD1 for D (6 bases). Germline loops: CDR1 SGHTA, CDR2 FQGNSA. Trimming shortened V by 1 base and J by 13 bases, and 14 bases separated the two germline ends. CDR3 length: 13 residues.

CDR3 protein: CASTSRDFNPLIGYTF. CDR3 in DNA: TGTGCCAGCACCTCCCGGGACTTCAACCCCCTTATTGGCTACACCTTC. The chain carries TRBV2 and TRBJ1-2; tentative D call: TRBD1 (5 bases). V lost 7 bases and J 7 bases, leaving 25 bases between the germline ends. The CDR3 consists of 16 residues. From germline, CDR1 is SNHLY and CDR2 FYNNEI.

This rearrangement joins TRBV6-6 to TRBJ2-2, with D possibly matching TRBD1 (6 bases). CDR1 MNHNY and CDR2 SVGAGI come from the germline V gene (reference sequence). This CDR3 comprises 15 residues. V lost 5 bases and J 0 bases, leaving 10 bases between the germline ends. CDR3: CASSDWTANTGELFF. For the CDR3, the DNA is TGTGCCAGCAGTGATTGGACAGCGAACACCGGGGAGCTGTTTTTT.

The genes are TRBV5-1 and TRBJ1-5; 9 positions agree with TRBD1. J lost 7 bases, V lost 0 bases, and 2 bases had no gene match. The CDR3 consists of 14 residues. The germline V gene has CDR1 SGHRS and CDR2 YFSETQ. The CDR3 loop reads CASSLGDREQPQHF. The CDR3 bases are TGCGCCAGCAGCTTGGGGGACAGGGAACAGCCCCAGCATTTT.

V and J are TRBV11-3 and TRBJ2-1, with unresolved D. Germline CDR1 is SGHNT and CDR2 is YENEEA. Trimming removed 8 bases at V and 5 bases at J, with 13 bases between. The CDR3 covers 13 residues. CDR3 DNA: TGTGCCAGCGCCCGGGCCGGCGACAATGAGCAGTTCTTC. It is translated as CASARAGDNEQFF.

This chain connects TRBV18 to TRBJ1-5, with 7 bases that match TRBD1. The V gene end was trimmed by 3 bases and the J gene end by 0 bases; junction bases not matched to a gene: 2. Germline values: CDR1 KGHSH, CDR2 LQKENI. The CDR3 consists of 15 residues. The CDR3: CASSPGTVSNQPQHF. The CDR3 DNA is TGTGCCAGCTCACCGGGGACAGTTAGCAATCAGCCCCAGCATTTT.

About this clone: Germline and junction disagree at one end, which may indicate a read error. This chain links TRBV6-5 with TRBJ1-6; D gene ambiguous. The CDR3 contains 10 residues. CDR1 is MNHEY and CDR2 is SVGAGI in the germline V gene. This CDR3 reads CASSEYRTLF. DNA of the CDR3: TGTGCCAGCAGTGAATACCGGACGTTATTT.

This clone was seen a few times. V usage is TRBV28 and J usage is TRBJ1-1, with D perhaps TRBD1 (6 bases). V was trimmed by 7 bases and J by 0 bases, leaving 15 bases between them. Germline V gene lookup returns CDR1 MDHEN and CDR2 SYDVKM. The length of the CDR3 is 15 residues. The CDR3 nucleotides are TGTGCCAGCACCTGGGGGGGCCTCATGAACACTGAAGCTTTCTTT. Translated: CASTWGGLMNTEAFF. The full variable domain, completed using reference TRBV28 and TRBJ1-1, is DVKVTQSSRYLVKRTGEKVFLECVQDMDHENMFWYRQDPGLGLRLIYFSYDVKMKEKGDIPEGYSVSREKKERFSLILESASTNQTSMYLCASTWGGLMNTEAFFGQGTRLTVV.

V is TRBV19 and J is TRBJ1-2; no firm D call. CDR1 and CDR2 from the germline V gene are LNHDA and SQIVND (reference sequence). The CDR3 consists of 13 residues. Between the trimmed V and J ends, which lost 3 bases and 8 bases, there was a span of 13 bases. The CDR3 protein is CASSMETPGGYTF. In DNA, the CDR3 is TGTGCCAGTAGTATGGAGACCCCTGGCGGCTACACCTTC. Filled out from reference TRBV19 and TRBJ1-2, the complete variable domain reads DGGITQSPKYLFRKEGQNVTLSCEQNLNHDAMYWYRQDPGQGLRLIYYSQIVNDFQKGDIAEGYSVSREKKESFPLTVTSAQKNPTAFYLCASSMETPGGYTFGSGTRLTVV.

As DNA, the CDR3 is TGTGCCAGCAGCTTAGCTCCTAGCTCAAATACGCAGTATTTT. It is translated as CASSLAPSSNTQYF. The rearrangement links TRBV11-3 to TRBJ2-3; D might be TRBD2 (5 bases). Trimming removed 1 base at V and 7 bases at J, with 12 bases between. The germline CDR1 and CDR2 sequences are SGHNT and YENEEA. CDR3 size: 14 residues. The full variable domain, with the rest looked up from reference TRBV11-3 and TRBJ2-3, is EAGVVQSPRYKIIEKKQPVAFWCNPISGHNTLYWYLQNLGQGPELLIRYENEEAVDDSQLPKDRFSAERLKGVDSTLKIQPAELGDSAVYLCASSLAPSSNTQYFGPGTRLTVL.

The chain links TRBV7-2 to TRBJ2-7; the D is unclear. Germline V gene lookup returns CDR1 SGHTA and CDR2 FQGNSA. Trimming took off 0 bases at V and 1 base at J, with 4 bases between the two ends. The CDR3 contains 13 residues. CDR3: CASSLAISYEQYF. Written as DNA, the CDR3 is TGTGCCAGCAGCTTAGCTATTTCCTACGAGCAGTACTTC.

The V call is TRBV7-2, the J call TRBJ1-6; unclear D gene. Germline V gene data show CDR1 as SGHTA and CDR2 as FQGNSA. CDR3 length: 12 amino acids. V lost 5 bases to trimming and J lost 5 bases, with 4 bases between them. CDR3 in amino acids: CASSPHNSPLHF. CDR3 nucleotide sequence: TGTGCCAGCAGCCCCCATAATTCACCCCTCCACTTT.

The V call is TRBV6-5, the J call TRBJ1-1; D is unresolved. The CDR3 length is 16 residues. Deletions cut 0 bases from V and 1 base from J, with 12 bases between. Looked up from germline, CDR1 is MNHEY and CDR2 is SVGAGI. The CDR3 is CASSYSPGRSNTEAFF. The CDR3 nucleotides are TGTGCCAGCAGTTACTCTCCCGGACGGTCGAACACTGAAGCTTTCTTT.

V gene TRBV15 combines with J gene TRBJ2-5; D remains ambiguous. Trimming stripped 1 base from V and 2 bases from J, with 8 bases between. This CDR3 contains 14 residues. Germline V CDR1 and CDR2: LNHNV, YYDKDF (reference sequence). The DNA for the CDR3 is TGTGCCACCAGCAGAGGGCTGGCTCAAGAGACCCAGTACTTC. Protein: CATSRGLAQETQYF. Supplemented by reference TRBV15 and TRBJ2-5, the full variable domain reads DAMVIQNPRYQVTQFGKPVTLSCSQTLNHNVMYWYQQKSSQAPKLLFHYYDKDFNNEADTPDNFQSRRPNTSFCFLDIRSPGLGDTAMYLCATSRGLAQETQYFGPGTRLLVL.

As concerns this clone: Germline is not matched at one junction end, which may reflect a read error. The genes are TRBV7-7 and TRBJ2-3, with D perhaps matching TRBD1 (5 bases). CDR3 length equals 14 residues. Per the germline V gene, CDR1 is SSHAT and CDR2 is FNYEAQ (reference sequence). CDR3 protein: CASSAQGFTDTQYF. CDR3 sequence (DNA): TGTGCTAGCAGCGCCCAGGGATTTACAGATACGCAGTATTTT.

The chain uses TRBV9 and TRBJ1-4; weak D call: TRBD1 (5 bases). Germline CDR1 and CDR2: SGDLS and YYNGEE. The V gene lost 4 bases and the J gene lost 7 bases, with 20 bases spanning the gap. This CDR3 is built from 16 residues. Here the CDR3 DNA reads TGTGCCAGCAGCCCAGGGCAAGGGAGGTCAGGTGAAAAACTGTTTTTT. Encoded protein: CASSPGQGRSGEKLFF.

The chain carries TRBV11-2 and TRBJ1-2; unclear D gene. The CDR3 is 14 residues long. Germline lookup yields CDR1 SGHAT and CDR2 FQNNGV. V dropped 1 base and J dropped 4 bases, with 10 bases sitting between them. In DNA, the CDR3 is TGTGCCAGCAGCTTAGCTGGGTTCAGCTATGGCTACACCTTC. It translates to CASSLAGFSYGYTF.

This chain connects TRBV6-6 to TRBJ2-6; 7 nucleotides align to TRBD1. Germline loops: CDR1 MNHNY, CDR2 SVGAGI (reference sequence). With 11 bases clipped from V and 0 bases from J, the junction kept 10 bases outside the gene matches. The CDR3 length is 16 residues. The CDR3 sequence is CASLDRQFSGANVLTF. Written as DNA, the CDR3 is TGTGCCTCCTTGGACAGGCAATTCTCTGGGGCCAACGTCCTGACTTTC.

This sequence joins TRBV11-2 and TRBJ1-1, with D uncertain. V was cut by 7 bases and J by 11 bases, with 14 bases left in between. The germline CDR1 and CDR2 sequences are SGHAT and FQNNGV. This CDR3 is 11 amino acids long. The CDR3 nucleotides are TGTGCCAGCACCCCCTCCTACGGTGCTTTCTTT. Translation: CASTPSYGAFF.

This clone appeared a few times. This chain links TRBV7-9 with TRBJ1-5; no firm D call. Germline loops: CDR1 SEHNR, CDR2 FQNEAQ (reference sequence). CDR3 length equals 14 residues. The germline V and J ends were trimmed by 3 bases and 7 bases, with 13 bases remaining between them. In nucleotides, the CDR3 is TGTGCCAGCAGCTTTGAGGGATTGTGGCAGCCCCAGCATTTT. Translated: CASSFEGLWQPQHF.

The chain joins TRBV5-1 to TRBJ1-3; maybe TRBD1 (6 bases). CDR1 and CDR2 (germline): SGHRS, YFSETQ. V was clipped by 2 bases and J by 4 bases, with 10 bases between them. This CDR3 spans 14 amino acids. The CDR3 here is CASSFTGYGNTIYF. CDR3 DNA: TGCGCCAGCAGCTTTACAGGGTACGGAAACACCATATATTTT.

The CDR3 reads CASSLFQGPNYEQYF. In DNA, the CDR3 is TGTGCCAGCAGCTTGTTTCAGGGGCCGAACTACGAGCAGTACTTC. This chain uses TRBV11-3 with TRBJ2-7; D might be TRBD1 (6 bases). Trimming shortened V by 3 bases and J by 3 bases, and 15 bases separated the two germline ends. Looked up from germline, CDR1 is SGHNT and CDR2 is YENEEA. The CDR3 is 15 amino acids. Combining the CDR3 with reference TRBV11-3 and TRBJ2-7 gives the whole variable domain EAGVVQSPRYKIIEKKQPVAFWCNPISGHNTLYWYLQNLGQGPELLIRYENEEAVDDSQLPKDRFSAERLKGVDSTLKIQPAELGDSAVYLCASSLFQGPNYEQYFGPGTRLTVT.

This clone was counted once. CDR3 DNA sequence: TGTGCCAGCAGCCTCCGGGTCGATGGGGACACAGATACGCAGTATTTT. Residues: CASSLRVDGDTDTQYF. This chain links TRBV5-5 with TRBJ2-3; D gene uncertain. V was trimmed by 4 bases and J by 2 bases, leaving 17 bases between them. The CDR3 covers 16 residues. Germline V lookup: CDR1 SGHKS, CDR2 YYEKEE (reference sequence).

The V gene is TRBV7-6, the J gene TRBJ2-1; D might be TRBD2 (6 bases). The V end was cut by 0 bases, the J end by 6 bases, with 9 bases between. The CDR3 totals 14 residues. Germline assignment: CDR1 SGHVS and CDR2 FNYEAQ. The CDR3 loop is CASSLAGLPNEQFF. CDR3 sequence (DNA): TGTGCCAGCAGCTTAGCAGGACTACCCAATGAGCAGTTCTTC.

The chain carries TRBV6-1 and TRBJ2-2; D gene uncertain. Germline values: CDR1 MNHNS, CDR2 SASEGT. The CDR3 has 14 amino acids. Trimming shortened V by 9 bases and J by 3 bases, and 14 bases separated the two germline ends. This chain's CDR3 is CASRAVWDTGELFF. The CDR3 DNA is TGTGCCAGTAGGGCGGTATGGGACACCGGGGAGCTGTTTTTT.